This T cell receptor beta chain derives from a study of beta chain features in type 1 diabetes. The V gene end was trimmed by 6 bases and the J gene end by 4 bases; junction bases not matched to a gene: 5. The CDR3 contains 13 residues. Germline V gives CDR1 LGHNT, CDR2 FRNRAP. Study-level points and caveats: PCR might preferentially amplify shorter templates, equally in patients and controls. TCRB repertoires of naive, central memory and Treg cells appeared more similar among patients than among healthy donors. TCRB CDR3s from Type 1 diabetes patients were moderately but significantly shorter in all four CD4+ subsets.

The sequenced template was cDNA made from the entire isolated RNA. The method was immunoSEQ multiplex PCR; TCRdb's version includes in-frame clones alone and lacks a portion of them. The data contain approximately 600,000 clones, approximately 13% of them singletons. This clone has only one observation. The antigen remains unidentified. A single heparinised blood sample, averaging around 120 mL, was obtained per donor. This rearrangement joins TRBV12-5 to TRBJ1-2, with 7 positions matching TRBD1. The TCR comes from a man younger than 45 with type 1 diabetes. Sample: naive CD4+ T cells from blood. In DNA, the CDR3 is TGTGCTAGTGGACGGGACAGCGGCTATGGCTACACCTTC. It specifies CASGRDSGYGYTF.